This T cell receptor beta chain was found in a study of T cell responses to AZD1222 COVID-19 vaccine. TCRdb's copy holds only in-frame clones and misses some; the assay was immunoSEQ multiplex PCR. The sample records some 110,000 clones, 65% to 85% being singletons. As to this clone: Its antigen remains unidentified.

Study-wide points: Spike-specific TCR breadth and depth grew following two AZD1222 doses. Clonal diversity was possibly underestimated; the donors were predominantly white British and more often female.

The trim removed 2 bases at V and 8 bases at J, leaving 11 bases unmatched. This CDR3 has 16 residues. Germline V lookup: CDR1 SGHTA, CDR2 FQGNSA. This sequence was found in an adult in good health. J is TRBJ2-1 and V is TRBV7-2; 8 nucleotides align to TRBD1. This specimen was peripheral blood, taken on day 0 of AZD1222 vaccination. The CDR3 DNA reads as TGTGCCAGCAGCTTACGCCCTCAGGGGGCGGTGGATGAGCAGTTCTTC. This gives the protein CASSLRPQGAVDEQFF.